This T cell receptor beta chain was identified in a study of beta chain features in type 1 diabetes (dated by TCRdb to 2017 to 2018). General notes on the study: No differences in mean age, gender distribution, total cell number or subset yield were found between patients and healthy donors. A total of 90 million to 120 million sorted cells were examined across all samples, and a strong correlation was observed between cell number per subset and RNA yield. The study compared the TCRB repertoires of sorted circulating CD4+ T cell subsets in recently diagnosed type 1 diabetes patients with those in matched healthy donors. Regulatory and stem cell-like memory subsets were isolated from only 8 patients and about eight healthy donors, whereas naive and central memory subsets came from all 30 or so donors. What the authors observed across the whole study: Only small numbers of individuals were included in the HLA sub-analyses, which left unresolved whether HLA type had any influence on TCRB rearrangement. Sequencing cDNA rather than genomic DNA could over-represent highly expressing activated cells, although activation and CD3 levels did not differ between groups. Fewer insertions and more nucleotide deletions at VDJ recombination sites were observed in patients with type 1 diabetes, implying thymic rearrangement abnormalities. Naive, central memory and regulatory TCRB repertoires appeared more similar among patients than among healthy donors. Shorter templates might have been favored by PCR, but patient and control samples were amplified and corrected together, so both groups would have been affected equally by any skew. Type 1 diabetes patients showed a moderate but significant shortening of TCRB CDR3 length in all four CD4+ subsets.

All of the isolated RNA was reverse transcribed with the High Capacity cDNA Reverse Transcription Kit, so expressed TCRB transcripts were sequenced. Deep immunoSEQ sequencing was applied to naive, central memory and regulatory T cell samples, giving an average of roughly 3.5 million total reads per sample. Sorted cells were lysed in RLT buffer and RNA was extracted with DNase-treated RNeasy Micro or Mini kits, depending on cell number. Each cell subset was processed on its own to prevent cross-contamination, while patient and healthy donor samples were processed together. TCRB sequences were amplified from cDNA with the immunoSEQ multiplex PCR, producing 87-bp fragments spanning the CDR3 region. Sequencing of the amplicons was performed on the Illumina HiSeq platform. The authors processed their data as follows. Synthetic template baselines were used to correct PCR bias computationally, reads within Hamming distance 2 were collapsed, and singletons that could not be merged were discarded. By aligning reads against IMGT, V, D and J genes, CDR3 length, and insertions or deletions at six rearrangement sites were assigned. Within each subset, clonotype counts were normalized to the number of sorted cells before true diversity and Gini coefficients were calculated with the tcR R package. The overlap coefficient, calculated on TCRB nucleotide sequences, was used to measure repertoire sharing. The source is immuneACCESS, and TCRdb retained only in-frame sequences with V and J called. Part of the clones is not carried over; for the studies checked, unresolved V genes explain less than half of this, and the remainder is unexplained. V, J and clone size reflect that table, while D and trimming were determined from the DNA. The sample table holds under 50,000 clones, of which about 51% were seen once. Of the sample, over 2% falls within the top ten clones.

Trimming takes 1 base from V and 4 bases from J, and the germline ends sit 7 bases apart. The germline V gene specifies MNHNS as CDR1 and SASEGT as CDR2. Including cysteine and phenylalanine, the CDR3 has 13 amino acids. Only the CDR3 DNA is retained, 39 bases long and in frame from the first base. Each donor gave one peripheral blood draw, roughly 0.11 L on average, collected into heparinised tubes. A BD FACSAria II and a panel including CD45RO, CCR7, CD25, CD127, CD95 and CD27 were used to sort naive, central memory, regulatory and stem cell-like memory CD4+ T cells. Purity was above 95% for every sorted population. PBMCs were isolated immediately by Lymphoprep density gradient centrifugation and stained directly without culture. Samples were stained and sorted in pairs, with one healthy donor and one patient per experiment, so that batch effects were minimized. Regarding this clone: The target of this receptor is not known. There are no base qualities to consult, and no much larger clone falls within one base.

The sequence derives from a woman between 18 and 29 years old in good health. Sequencing was carried out using Tregs from blood. In light of the paper, this sample's cell subset or site label describes: regulatory CD4+ T cells. The chain links TRBV6-1 with TRBJ1-2, with TRBD1 perhaps the D gene, on 5 matching bases. The encoded CDR3 is CASSEGGTYGYTF. The DNA reads TGTGCCAGCAGTGAAGGGGGCACCTATGGCTACACCTTC.